The 20 T cell receptor beta chains given below trace back to one sample, sequenced in a study of graft-versus-host responses after intestinal transplantation. No antigen has been identified for these receptors. Clones were read by immunoSEQ multiplex PCR, and TCRdb kept only the in-frame ones, dropping some. The sample lists around 100,000 clones, roughly 87% occurring once. The sample in question was unstimulated CD4+ T cells sorted from spleen or lymph node cells, obtained before transplant. These receptors all stem from a human donor who was the organ donor for an intestinal transplant.

This rearrangement joins TRBV13 to TRBJ2-7, with 8 bases identical to TRBD1. The germline V gene encodes CDR1 PRHDT and CDR2 FYEKMQ (reference sequence). The CDR3 consists of 14 residues. Trimming took 6 bases from V and 0 from J; bases not matched to a gene: 4. The CDR3 DNA reads as TGTGCCAGCAGGTCCGGGACAGGCTCCTACGAGCAGTACTTC. Amino acids: CASRSGTGSYEQYF.

The V and J genes are TRBV10-3 and TRBJ2-1; D unclear. Trimming removed 3 bases from V and 4 bases from J, with 4 bases in between. The CDR3 consists of 12 residues. Germline V gene lookup returns CDR1 ENHRY and CDR2 SYGVKD. CDR3 residues: CAISDLYNEQFF. CDR3 bases: TGTGCCATCAGTGATCTATACAATGAGCAGTTCTTC.

The rearrangement links TRBV18 to TRBJ2-4, with TRBD2 as a possible D gene (6 bases). The CDR3 is 13 amino acids. The germline V and J ends were trimmed by 2 bases and 8 bases, with 10 bases remaining between them. The germline V gene has CDR1 KGHSH and CDR2 LQKENI. The CDR3 here is CASSPGGLYIQYF. The CDR3 DNA sequence: TGTGCCAGCTCACCAGGGGGACTCTACATTCAGTACTTC.

J is TRBJ1-5 and V is TRBV18; D uncertain. Trimming took 3 bases from V and 5 from J, leaving 8 bases between them. The germline V gene encodes CDR1 KGHSH and CDR2 LQKENI. The CDR3 has 13 residues. The CDR3 nucleotides are TGTGCCAGCTCACCCGCCCAAGATCAGCCCCAGCATTTT. Amino acid sequence: CASSPAQDQPQHF.

The rearrangement uses TRBV7-9 and TRBJ1-1; no definite D call. V shed 5 bases and J shed 1 base, with 17 bases lying between them. The V gene's germline CDR1 is SEHNR and CDR2 FQNEAQ (reference sequence). The CDR3 contains 16 residues. Here the CDR3 DNA reads TGTGCCAGCAGCCCCAACCCCCCGGCTGAGAACACTGAAGCTTTCTTT. It specifies CASSPNPPAENTEAFF.

This chain uses TRBV2 with TRBJ2-5; 9 bases fit TRBD1. After removal of 7 bases from V and 3 bases from J, the junction contained 6 bases not matched to a gene. This CDR3 has 14 amino acids. Germline CDR1 and CDR2: SNHLY and FYNNEI. The CDR3, as DNA: TGTGCCAGCATGGAGGGACAGGGAAAAGAGACCCAGTACTTC. It translates to CASMEGQGKETQYF.

The chain employs TRBV2 and TRBJ2-1; 9 bases align to TRBD2. The germline V gene encodes CDR1 SNHLY and CDR2 FYNNEI. V dropped 4 bases and J dropped 6; count of bases not matched to a gene: 7. The CDR3 extends over 15 amino acids. CDR3: CASSVRGGAVNEQFF. The CDR3 bases are TGTGCCAGCAGTGTACGCGGGGGGGCGGTCAATGAGCAGTTCTTC.

The CDR3 DNA follows: TGCAGTGCTAGCGGGGAAGAGACCCAGTACTTC. Translating it yields CSASGEETQYF. The chain uses TRBV20-1 and TRBJ2-5, with TRBD2 as a possible D gene (5 bases). The CDR3 is 11 residues long. Trimming took 3 bases from V and 3 from J, leaving 5 bases between them. Germline V gives CDR1 DFQATT, CDR2 SNEGSKA (reference sequence).

The J gene is TRBJ2-4, the V gene TRBV2; the match to TRBD2 covers 10 bases. The CDR3 consists of 21 residues. CDR1 SNHLY and CDR2 FYNNEI come from the germline V gene. CDR3 bases: TGTGCAACCAGCAGGGATAAGCGGGGGGGAGAATTCGTTATAGCCAAAAACATTCAGTACTTC. Protein product: CATSRDKRGGEFVIAKNIQYF.

This chain uses TRBV6-5 with TRBJ2-5; the D is unclear. Looked up from germline, CDR1 is MNHEY and CDR2 is SVGAGI. The CDR3 length is 13 residues. Between the trimmed V and J ends, which lost 2 bases and 5 bases, there was a span of 9 bases. The CDR3 DNA follows: TGTGCCAGCAGTTACACCGGATGGGAGACCCAGTACTTC. As protein: CASSYTGWETQYF.

V usage is TRBV6-1 and J usage is TRBJ1-5; D ambiguous. The CDR3 loop spans 13 amino acids. CDR1 is MNHNS, CDR2 SASEGT, per germline. V was trimmed by 6 bases and J by 6 bases, leaving 12 bases between them. CDR3 in amino acids: CASSRTVSQPQHF. DNA of the CDR3: TGTGCCAGCAGCAGGACTGTGAGTCAGCCCCAGCATTTT.

The chain uses TRBV6-1 and TRBJ1-2; 10 nucleotides line up with TRBD1. Germline loops: CDR1 MNHNS, CDR2 SASEGT. V lost 3 bases, J lost 4 bases, and 8 bases stayed unmatched. The length of the CDR3 is 16 residues. The CDR3 nucleotides are TGTGCCAGCAGTGACGCACGGACAGGGGGTACCTATGGCTACACCTTC. It is translated as CASSDARTGGTYGYTF.

V usage is TRBV4-2 and J usage is TRBJ2-5; D possibly corresponds to TRBD2 (7 bases). V lost 4 bases and J 5 bases, leaving 17 bases between the germline ends. The CDR3 contains 15 residues. The germline gives CDR1 LGHNA, CDR2 YNFKEQ. CDR3 loop: CASSLGGGLRETQYF. CDR3 nucleotides: TGTGCCAGCAGCCTGGGGGGGGGCTTGAGGGAGACCCAGTACTTC.

This rearrangement joins TRBV28 to TRBJ1-5; D ambiguous. Trimming took 4 bases from V and 1 from J, leaving 11 bases between them. There are 15 residues in the CDR3. The germline CDR1 and CDR2 sequences are MDHEN and SYDVKM. This chain's CDR3 is CASSSYTASNQPQHF. CDR3 DNA: TGTGCCAGCAGTTCGTACACGGCGAGCAATCAGCCCCAGCATTTT.

The rearrangement links TRBV28 to TRBJ1-1; a weak D match, TRBD1 (5 bases). Germline values: CDR1 MDHEN, CDR2 SYDVKM. Trimming removed 5 bases from V and 0 bases from J, with 16 bases in between. The CDR3 length is 16 residues. The CDR3 protein is CASSPGTLTMNTEAFF. DNA of the CDR3: TGTGCCAGCAGTCCGGGGACGCTTACCATGAACACTGAAGCTTTCTTT.

This clone was seen more than once but under ten times. The chain links TRBV10-3 to TRBJ2-7; 12 nucleotides line up with TRBD2. V trimming: 4 bases; J trimming: 2 bases; junction bases outside the gene matches: 9. The CDR3 runs 17 residues. The V gene's germline CDR1 is ENHRY and CDR2 SYGVKD. The CDR3 DNA follows: TGTGCCATCAGTGGTGCTAGCGGGGGGGCCCTCGCCTACGAGCAGTACTTC. This translates into CAISGASGGALAYEQYF.

The genes are TRBV29-1 and TRBJ2-7; D is ambiguous. The V gene lost 2 bases and the J gene lost 2 bases, with 4 bases spanning the gap. Germline V gene sequence: CDR1 SQVTM, CDR2 ANQGSEA. This CDR3 spans 11 amino acids. The CDR3 protein is CSVEQAYEQYF. The CDR3 DNA reads as TGCAGCGTTGAACAGGCCTACGAGCAGTACTTC.

This chain joins TRBV6-5 and TRBJ1-6; tentatively, D is TRBD1 (6 bases). Germline V gives CDR1 MNHEY, CDR2 SVGAGI. V was clipped by 4 bases and J by 14 bases, with 18 bases between them. This CDR3 is built from 14 residues. The CDR3: CASSSGTQDAALHF. CDR3 nucleotide sequence: TGTGCCAGCAGTTCCGGGACACAAGACGCAGCCCTCCACTTT.

The rearrangement joins TRBV28 to TRBJ1-4; possibly TRBD1 for D (5 bases). CDR3 length: 15 amino acids. Germline loops: CDR1 MDHEN, CDR2 SYDVKM. Trimming removed 6 bases from V and 10 bases from J, with 21 bases in between. The CDR3 reads CASRPQGGSRGKLFF. The CDR3 nucleotides are TGTGCCAGCAGACCTCAGGGAGGGAGTCGTGGAAAACTGTTTTTT.

V is TRBV13 and J is TRBJ2-1; 7 positions agree with TRBD1. Germline CDR1 and CDR2: PRHDT and FYEKMQ (reference sequence). The CDR3 loop spans 17 amino acids. Germline trimming cut 7 bases from V and 0 bases from J; bases unmatched to any gene: 12. The CDR3 DNA sequence: TGTGCCAGCAAGGGTAGGGGGCATAGGAGCTCCTACAATGAGCAGTTCTTC. Translating it yields CASKGRGHRSSYNEQFF.